This T cell receptor (beta chain) was found in a study of shared clonotypes between healthy human individuals. Germline V lookup: CDR1 MDHEN, CDR2 SYDVKM. The CDR3 is 14 amino acids. V shed 6 bases and J 7 bases; nucleotides not matched to a gene: 11. It was at deep level that the assay was run. Sequencing used immunoSEQ multiplex PCR; TCRdb keeps in-frame clones, though not all of them. The sample contains more than 1.2 million clones, 98% of which appear only once. Findings of the study overall: Few donors limited the genetic and exposure-history diversity represented.

All participating donors were Caucasian adults from Nashville, Tennessee. To note about this clone: Its specificity is unknown.

Source material: naive CD4+ T cells sorted from blood. Subset noted: CD45RA+ positively selected. The J gene is TRBJ1-1, the V gene TRBV28, with 7 bases identical to TRBD1. This TCR came from a man aged 25 to 40 in good health. The CDR3 loop reads CASSRTGTAIEAFF. DNA of the CDR3: TGTGCCAGCAGCCGTACCGGGACAGCGATTGAAGCTTTCTTT.